One sample yielded the 14 T cell receptor beta chains listed below, sequenced in a study of CD8+ T cells in alopecia areata. Following extraction, RNA underwent reverse transcription to cDNA, which served as the sequencing template. Measured with immunoSEQ multiplex PCR; TCRdb has only the in-frame clones, and not every one. The repertoire holds 90,000 to 120,000 clones, 84% seen once, with roughly 25% in the top ten. The treatment denotes: oral pan-JAK inhibitor, 5-10 mg twice daily. Material: CD8+ T cells sorted from blood, obtained at week 24, from a patient treated with tofacitinib. The receptor source for this set is a human donor with alopecia areata.

V usage is TRBV30 and J usage is TRBJ1-1; D unresolved. This CDR3 comprises 13 residues. The ends were cut back, 2 bases at V and 5 bases at J, with 12 bases in the middle. Germline V gives CDR1 GTSNPN, CDR2 SVGIG (reference sequence). The CDR3 DNA follows: TGTGCCTGGAGTTCATATGGGGAGACTGAAGCTTTCTTT. Translation: CAWSSYGETEAFF.

This clone was seen just once. The CDR3 reads CASSLWAGSNYGYTF. The CDR3 nucleotides are TGTGCCAGCAGCTTATGGGCCGGCTCTAACTATGGCTACACCTTC. The chain is built from TRBV7-8 and TRBJ1-2; D gene ambiguous. The V gene's germline CDR1 is SGHVS and CDR2 FQNEAQ. The CDR3 sequence is 15 residues long. V shed 2 bases and J shed 0 bases, with 10 bases lying between them.

This chain joins TRBV6-5 and TRBJ2-3; no clear D. V lost 4 bases and J 0 bases, leaving 5 bases between the germline ends. This CDR3 spans 13 amino acids. The germline gives CDR1 MNHEY, CDR2 SVGAGI. The CDR3, as DNA: TGTGCCAGCAGTTCCTCTAGCACAGATACGCAGTATTTT. Its translation is CASSSSSTDTQYF.

The rearrangement joins TRBV2 to TRBJ2-7; D possibly corresponds to TRBD1 (5 bases). The CDR3 extends over 13 amino acids. The germline V and J ends were trimmed by 4 bases and 3 bases, with 10 bases remaining between them. The germline V gene has CDR1 SNHLY and CDR2 FYNNEI. The CDR3 is CASSGGQGYEQYF. The DNA of the CDR3 is TGTGCCAGCAGTGGAGGCCAGGGCTACGAGCAGTACTTC.

CDR3 DNA sequence: TGTGCCAGCAGCGGGGGGACGGCCTACAATGAGCAGTTCTTC. Translation: CASSGGTAYNEQFF. The J gene is TRBJ2-1, the V gene TRBV5-4, with a tentative D call TRBD2 (6 bases). Trimming shortened V by 4 bases and J by 2 bases, and 10 bases separated the two germline ends. Germline V gene data show CDR1 as SGHNT and CDR2 as YYREEE (reference sequence). This CDR3 contains 14 residues.

Note on this clone: The junction departs from germline at one end; a sequencing error may be responsible. The V call is TRBV18, the J call TRBJ1-5, with TRBD1 matching 9 bases. The CDR3 contains 14 residues. Looked up from germline, CDR1 is KGHSH and CDR2 is LQKENI. The CDR3 spells CASSQPTGTGSKDF. CDR3 nucleotides: TGTGCCAGCTCACAACCCACCGGGACAGGGTCCAAGGATTTT.

This clone was detected only once. The V and J genes are TRBV5-4 and TRBJ2-1, with TRBD1 matching over 9 bases. Germline values: CDR1 SGHNT, CDR2 YYREEE (reference sequence). The CDR3 covers 14 residues. V dropped 4 bases and J dropped 5; count of bases not matched to a gene: 4. CDR3 residues: CASSRTGEHNEQFF. The CDR3 DNA is TGTGCCAGCAGCCGGACAGGGGAACACAATGAGCAGTTCTTC.

The chain has TRBV13 and TRBJ1-1, with 7 bases matching TRBD1. The V gene end was trimmed by 5 bases and the J gene end by 0 bases; junction bases not matched to a gene: 9. Germline V lookup: CDR1 PRHDT, CDR2 FYEKMQ (reference sequence). The length of the CDR3 is 16 residues. This CDR3 reads CASSRGTALMNTEAFF. The CDR3 coding sequence is TGTGCCAGCAGCCGAGGGACAGCTCTAATGAACACTGAAGCTTTCTTT.

The V call is TRBV4-1, the J call TRBJ2-6; D is unclear. The CDR3 spans 16 residues. Germline CDR1 is MGHRA and CDR2 is YSYEKL. Trimming pared 0 bases from V and 1 base from J, leaving 7 bases between. The CDR3, as DNA: TGCGCCAGCAGCCAAGAGGGCAGGTCTGGGGCCAACGTCCTGACTTTC. Translated, it gives CASSQEGRSGANVLTF.

The rearrangement links TRBV6-5 to TRBJ2-3, with D possibly being TRBD2 (5 bases). CDR1 MNHEY and CDR2 SVGAGI come from the germline V gene. The length of the CDR3 is 16 residues. Trimming took 0 bases from V and 6 from J, leaving 16 bases between them. Here the CDR3 DNA reads TGTGCCAGCAGTTACTCCCCCGGGAACGGGCACGATACGCAGTATTTT. Residues: CASSYSPGNGHDTQYF.

This rearrangement joins TRBV2 to TRBJ2-7, with D unclear. Trimming removed 3 bases at V and 3 bases at J, with 21 bases between. CDR3 length equals 17 residues. The V gene's germline CDR1 is SNHLY and CDR2 FYNNEI. This CDR3 is CASSDRGGWSPNYEQYF. The CDR3 DNA reads TGTGCCAGCAGTGATAGAGGTGGTTGGTCGCCCAACTACGAGCAGTACTTC. The variable domain in full, completed from reference TRBV2 and TRBJ2-7, reads EPEVTQTPSHQVTQMGQEVILRCVPISNHLYFYWYRQILGQKVEFLVSFYNNEISEKSEIFDDQFSVERPDGSNFTLKIRSTKLEDSAMYFCASSDRGGWSPNYEQYFGPGTRLTVT.

V is TRBV9 and J is TRBJ2-7; no firm D call. CDR3 length: 15 amino acids. The V gene's germline CDR1 is SGDLS and CDR2 YYNGEE. Trimming stripped 0 bases from V and 0 bases from J, with 10 bases between. The CDR3 reads CASSVGAKSSYEQYF. CDR3 nucleotide sequence: TGTGCCAGCAGCGTAGGGGCCAAAAGCTCCTACGAGCAGTACTTC. Using reference TRBV9 and TRBJ2-7 for the parts outside the CDR3, the full variable domain is DSGVTQTPKHLITATGQRVTLRCSPRSGDLSVYWYQQSLDQGLQFLIQYYNGEERAKGNILERFSAQQFPDLHSELNLSSLELGDSALYFCASSVGAKSSYEQYFGPGTRLTVT.

This chain links TRBV19 with TRBJ2-1; TRBD2 matches at 12 bases. The junction had 0 bases not matched to a gene; V was cut back by 1 base and J by 2 bases. The germline V gene has CDR1 LNHDA and CDR2 SQIVND (reference sequence). The CDR3 has 16 residues. CDR3 sequence reads: CASSIGLAGAYNEQFF. As DNA, the CDR3 is TGTGCCAGTAGTATAGGACTAGCGGGGGCCTACAATGAGCAGTTCTTC.

The J gene is TRBJ2-5, the V gene TRBV5-8; D unresolved. Germline V gene sequence: CDR1 SGHTS, CDR2 YDEGEE. CDR3 length: 11 amino acids. The V end lost 2 bases, the J end lost 5 bases, and 4 bases lay between the germline ends. CDR3 amino acids: CASSFVETQYF. In DNA form, the CDR3 reads TGTGCCAGCAGCTTCGTGGAGACCCAGTACTTC.